Given below is one T cell receptor (beta chain) in context. This receptor's antigen is unknown. Nothing much larger sits one base from this clone, and base qualities are not available. This sample stems from a study of immunodeficiency (dated by TCRdb to the late 2010s). Turning to the overall study: Repertoire analysis was performed to search for VDJ recombination defects and oligoclonality. The full study reports these points: Based on top-100 and total clonotype frequencies, severe oligoclonality was found in patient CD8+ T cells but not in patient CD4+ T cells. V-J pairing and productive entropy in CD4+ T cells appeared similar in patients and controls. In entropy comparisons, n=3 (open circles) was shown for patients versus healthy controls, and a thymic development effect was only suggested as possible.

For this chain, trimming is 3 bases at the V end and 2 bases at the J end, and the number of junction bases without a gene match is 4. The CDR3 holds 14 amino acids from the cysteine to the phenylalanine. The only DNA kept is the CDR3, 42 bases in frame from the first base. The germline V gene encodes CDR1 KGHSH and CDR2 LQKENI. Genomic DNA was extracted using the QIAamp DNA Blood Mini Kit and was submitted for immunoSEQ repertoire analysis. A standard quantity of genomic DNA template was used for amplification of CDR3 regions by multiplex PCR. An Illumina platform was used to sequence the PCR products. Per the original workflow: Alignment of sequences to a reference was performed, and V, D and J gene definitions were taken from IMGT. A nearest-neighbor clustering algorithm merged closely related sequences to remove PCR and sequencing errors. V, D and J usage in productive unique and total sequences was analyzed using ImmunoSEQ Analyzer tools and R version 3.6.1. The table was pulled from immuneACCESS by TCRdb, which kept in-frame rearrangements only. Such tables lose some clones; where checked, under half of the loss comes from unresolved V genes, and the rest has no known cause. The V and J calls and clone size are taken from that table; D and trimming were inferred from the DNA. The sample yields about 2,300 clones; around 90% were counted once. 6.5% to 9.5% of the sample is in the top ten clones.

Patients had fewer naive CD4 and especially CD8 T cells, with expanded effector memory subpopulations. Before TCR sequencing, CD3+CD4+ T cells were sorted out of fresh PBMCs. The sequencing input was CD4+ T cells from blood. This clonotype was sampled from a girl aged 5-17 years with POLD1 deficiency. Here the chain combines TRBV18 and TRBJ2-7, and TRBD1 aligns with 7 junction nucleotides. The CDR3 loop reads CASSPPGGTYEQYF. Read as DNA, the sequence is TGTGCCAGCTCACCTCCAGGGGGAACCTACGAGCAGTACTTC.